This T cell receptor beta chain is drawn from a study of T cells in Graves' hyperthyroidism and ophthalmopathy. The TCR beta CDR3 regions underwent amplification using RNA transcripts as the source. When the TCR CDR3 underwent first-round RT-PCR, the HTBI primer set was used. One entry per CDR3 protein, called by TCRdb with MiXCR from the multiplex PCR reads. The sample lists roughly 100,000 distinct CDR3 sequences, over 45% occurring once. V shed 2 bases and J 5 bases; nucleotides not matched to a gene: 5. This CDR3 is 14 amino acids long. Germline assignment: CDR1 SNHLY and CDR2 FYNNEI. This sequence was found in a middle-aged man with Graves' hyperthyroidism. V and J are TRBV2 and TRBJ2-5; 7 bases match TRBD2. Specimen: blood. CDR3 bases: TGTGCCAGCAGTGAACCGGGGGGTCCCGAGACCCAGTACTTC. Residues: CASSEPGGPETQYF. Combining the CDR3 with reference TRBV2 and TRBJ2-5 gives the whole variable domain EPEVTQTPSHQVTQMGQEVILRCVPISNHLYFYWYRQILGQKVEFLVSFYNNEISEKSEIFDDQFSVERPDGSNFTLKIRSTKLEDSAMYFCASSEPGGPETQYFGPGTRLLVL.